The T cell receptor beta chain described here comes from a study of shared clonotypes between healthy human individuals. The method was immunoSEQ multiplex PCR; TCRdb's version includes in-frame clones alone and lacks a portion of them. Of hundreds of thousands of clones listed, roughly 79% are singletons. The V end lost 9 bases, the J end lost 0 bases, and 11 bases lay between the germline ends. Germline V gene data show CDR1 as SNHLY and CDR2 as FYNNEI. The CDR3 has 13 residues. V and J are TRBV2 and TRBJ1-1; D gene ambiguous. The sequenced material came from PBMCs. This TCR was recovered from a woman between 40 and 55 years old in good health. Some clones in this sample may be carry-over from other donors' samples. The chain's CDR3 is CASAIPVNTEAFF. The CDR3 bases are TGTGCCAGTGCGATCCCGGTGAACACTGAAGCTTTCTTT.